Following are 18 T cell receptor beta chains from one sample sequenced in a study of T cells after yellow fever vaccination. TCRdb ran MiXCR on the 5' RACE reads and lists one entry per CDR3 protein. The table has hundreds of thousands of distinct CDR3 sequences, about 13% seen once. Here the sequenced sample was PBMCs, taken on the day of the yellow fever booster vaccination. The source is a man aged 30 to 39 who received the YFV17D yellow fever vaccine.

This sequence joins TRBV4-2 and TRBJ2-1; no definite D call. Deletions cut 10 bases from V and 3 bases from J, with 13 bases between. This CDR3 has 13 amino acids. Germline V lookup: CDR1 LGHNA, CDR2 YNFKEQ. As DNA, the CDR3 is TGTGCCATGAACCCCGGGCTCTACAATGAGCAGTTCTTC. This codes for CAMNPGLYNEQFF.

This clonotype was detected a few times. CDR3 sequence: CSASASYSYNEQFF. Here the CDR3 DNA reads TGCAGTGCTAGCGCTAGCTACTCCTACAATGAGCAGTTCTTC. V gene TRBV20-1 combines with J gene TRBJ2-1; TRBD2 might be the D (5 bases). CDR1 is DFQATT and CDR2 is SNEGSKA in the germline V gene (reference sequence). The V and J ends lost 3 bases and 0 bases respectively, with 9 bases between them. This CDR3 is built from 14 residues.

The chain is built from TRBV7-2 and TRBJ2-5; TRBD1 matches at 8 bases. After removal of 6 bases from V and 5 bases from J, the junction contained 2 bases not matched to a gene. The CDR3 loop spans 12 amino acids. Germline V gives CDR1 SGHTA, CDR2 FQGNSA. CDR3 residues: CASRGQEETQYF. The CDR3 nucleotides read TGTGCCAGCAGGGGACAGGAGGAGACCCAGTACTTC.

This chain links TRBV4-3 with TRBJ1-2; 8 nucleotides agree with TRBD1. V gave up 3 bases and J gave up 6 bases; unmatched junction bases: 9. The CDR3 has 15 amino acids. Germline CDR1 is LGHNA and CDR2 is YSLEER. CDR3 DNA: TGCGCCAGCAGCCAGCATGACAGGGGCCCCAATGGCTACACCTTC. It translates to CASSQHDRGPNGYTF.

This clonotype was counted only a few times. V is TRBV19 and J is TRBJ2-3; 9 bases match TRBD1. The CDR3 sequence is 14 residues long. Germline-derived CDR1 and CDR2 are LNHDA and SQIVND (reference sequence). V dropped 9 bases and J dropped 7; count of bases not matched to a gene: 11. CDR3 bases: TGTGCCAGCTCGGACAGGGGCACTTTAAATACGCAGTATTTT. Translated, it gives CASSDRGTLNTQYF.

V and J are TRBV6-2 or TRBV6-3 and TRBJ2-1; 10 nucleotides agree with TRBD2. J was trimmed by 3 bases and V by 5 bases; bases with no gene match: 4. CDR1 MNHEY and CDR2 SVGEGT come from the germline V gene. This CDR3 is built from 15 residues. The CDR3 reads CASSGTSVGYNEQFF. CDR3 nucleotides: TGTGCCAGCAGTGGGACTAGCGTTGGCTACAATGAGCAGTTCTTC.

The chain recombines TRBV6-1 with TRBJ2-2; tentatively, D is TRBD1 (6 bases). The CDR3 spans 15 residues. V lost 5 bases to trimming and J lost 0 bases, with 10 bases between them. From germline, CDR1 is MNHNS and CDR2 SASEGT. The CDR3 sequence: CASSRDTSNTGELFF. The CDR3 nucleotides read TGTGCCAGCAGTCGGGACACTTCGAACACCGGGGAGCTGTTTTTT.

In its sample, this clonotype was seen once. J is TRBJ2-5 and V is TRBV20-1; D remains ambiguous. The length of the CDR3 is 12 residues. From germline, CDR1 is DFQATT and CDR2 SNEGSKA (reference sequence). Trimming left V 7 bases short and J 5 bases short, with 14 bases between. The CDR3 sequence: CSVRLLGETQYF. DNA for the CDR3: TGCAGTGTCAGACTGTTGGGGGAGACCCAGTACTTC.

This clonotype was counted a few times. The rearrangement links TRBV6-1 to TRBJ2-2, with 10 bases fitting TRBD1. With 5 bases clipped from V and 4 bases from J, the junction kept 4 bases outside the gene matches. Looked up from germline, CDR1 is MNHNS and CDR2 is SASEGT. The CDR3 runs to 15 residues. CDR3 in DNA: TGTGCCAGCAGTAGACAGGGGGCAGGCACCGGGGAGCTGTTTTTT. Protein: CASSRQGAGTGELFF.

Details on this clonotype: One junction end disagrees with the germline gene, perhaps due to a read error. Here the CDR3 DNA reads TGCTGTGCTAGTTGGGGGGGGGTTCAAGAAGAGACCCAGTACTTC. Protein sequence: CCASWGGVQEETQYF. This chain uses TRBV20-1 with TRBJ2-5; 7 nucleotides line up with TRBD2. In germline, CDR1 is DFQATT, CDR2 SNEGSKA (reference sequence). CDR3 size: 15 residues.

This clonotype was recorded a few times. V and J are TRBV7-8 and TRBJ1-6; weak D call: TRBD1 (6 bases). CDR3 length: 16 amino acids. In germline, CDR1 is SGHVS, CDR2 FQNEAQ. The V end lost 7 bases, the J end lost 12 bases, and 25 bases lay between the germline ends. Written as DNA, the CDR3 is TGTGCCAGCACCAAAGTGGGGGGCGGGCTTGGTCAACCCCTCCACTTT. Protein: CASTKVGGGLGQPLHF. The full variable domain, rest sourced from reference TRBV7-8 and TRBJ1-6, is GAGVSQSPRYKVAKRGQDVALRCDPISGHVSLFWYQQALGQGPEFLTYFQNEAQLDKSGLPSDRFFAERPEGSVSTLKIQRTQQEDSAVYLCASTKVGGGLGQPLHFGNGTRLTVT.

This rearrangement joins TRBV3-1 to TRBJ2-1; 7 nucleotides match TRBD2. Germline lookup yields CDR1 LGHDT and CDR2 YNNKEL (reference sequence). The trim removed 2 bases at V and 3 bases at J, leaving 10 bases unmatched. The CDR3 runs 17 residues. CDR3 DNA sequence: TGTGCCAGCAGCCAAAGGGAGGGCCCAGTACACTACAATGAGCAGTTCTTC. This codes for CASSQREGPVHYNEQFF.

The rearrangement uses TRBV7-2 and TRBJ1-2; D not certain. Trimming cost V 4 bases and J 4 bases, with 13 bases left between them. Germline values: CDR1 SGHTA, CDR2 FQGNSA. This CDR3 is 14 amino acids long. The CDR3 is CASSSGRESYGYTF. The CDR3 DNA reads TGTGCCAGCAGCTCTGGGCGTGAAAGCTATGGCTACACCTTC.

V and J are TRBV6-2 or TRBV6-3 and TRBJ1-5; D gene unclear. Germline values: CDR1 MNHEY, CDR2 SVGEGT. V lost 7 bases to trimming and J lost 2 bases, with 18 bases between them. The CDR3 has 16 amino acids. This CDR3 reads CASTNGRGKGNQPQHF. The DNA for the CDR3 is TGTGCCAGCACTAACGGTCGGGGTAAGGGCAATCAGCCCCAGCATTTT.

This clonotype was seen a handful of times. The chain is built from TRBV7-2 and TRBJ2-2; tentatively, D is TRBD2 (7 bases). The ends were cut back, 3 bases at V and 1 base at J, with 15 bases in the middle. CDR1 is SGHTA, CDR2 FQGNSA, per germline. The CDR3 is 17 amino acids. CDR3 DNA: TGTGCCAGCAGCTTTAGGGGGAGCGGGGTGAACACCGGGGAGCTGTTTTTT. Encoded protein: CASSFRGSGVNTGELFF.

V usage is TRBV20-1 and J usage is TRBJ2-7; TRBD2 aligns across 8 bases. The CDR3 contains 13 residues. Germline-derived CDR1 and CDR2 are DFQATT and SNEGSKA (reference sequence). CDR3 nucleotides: TGCAGCTCTTCGGGGGGGCAGGCCTACGAGCAGTACTTC. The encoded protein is CSSSGGQAYEQYF.

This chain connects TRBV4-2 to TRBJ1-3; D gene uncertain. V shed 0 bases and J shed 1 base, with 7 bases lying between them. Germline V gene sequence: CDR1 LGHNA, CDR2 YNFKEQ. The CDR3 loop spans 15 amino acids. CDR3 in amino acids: CASSQDLGSGNTIYF. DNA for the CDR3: TGTGCCAGCAGCCAAGATTTGGGGTCTGGAAACACCATATATTTT.

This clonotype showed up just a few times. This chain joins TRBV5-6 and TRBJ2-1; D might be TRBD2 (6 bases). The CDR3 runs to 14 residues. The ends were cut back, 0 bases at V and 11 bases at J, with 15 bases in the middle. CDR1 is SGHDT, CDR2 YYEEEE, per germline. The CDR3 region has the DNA TGTGCCAGCAGCTTGGGGGGACTTCCGAACAAGCAGTTCTTC. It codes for CASSLGGLPNKQFF.